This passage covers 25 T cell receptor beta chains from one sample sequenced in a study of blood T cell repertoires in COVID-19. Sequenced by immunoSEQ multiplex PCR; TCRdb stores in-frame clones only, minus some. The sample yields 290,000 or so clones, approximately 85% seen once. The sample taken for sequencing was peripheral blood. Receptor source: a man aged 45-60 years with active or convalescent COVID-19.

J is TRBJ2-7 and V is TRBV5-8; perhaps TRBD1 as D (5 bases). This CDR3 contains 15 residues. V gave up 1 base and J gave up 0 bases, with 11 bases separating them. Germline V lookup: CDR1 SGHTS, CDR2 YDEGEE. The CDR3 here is CASSLRGRTSYEQYF. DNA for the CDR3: TGTGCCAGCAGCTTGAGGGGCCGTACCTCCTACGAGCAGTACTTC.

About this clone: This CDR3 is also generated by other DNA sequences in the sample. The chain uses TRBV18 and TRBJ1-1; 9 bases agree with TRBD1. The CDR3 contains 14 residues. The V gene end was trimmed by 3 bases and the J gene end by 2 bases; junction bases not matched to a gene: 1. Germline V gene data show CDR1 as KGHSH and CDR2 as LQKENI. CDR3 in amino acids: CASSPGQGNTEAFF. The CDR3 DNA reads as TGTGCCAGCTCACCGGGACAGGGTAACACTGAAGCTTTCTTT. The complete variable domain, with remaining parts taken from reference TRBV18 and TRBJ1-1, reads NAGVMQNPRHLVRRRGQEARLRCSPMKGHSHVYWYRQLPEEGLKFMVYLQKENIIDESGMPKERFSAEFPKEGPSILRIQQVVRGDSAAYFCASSPGQGNTEAFFGQGTRLTVV.

The CDR3 reads CSASHEIEQYF. The DNA of the CDR3 is TGCAGTGCTTCACACGAAATAGAGCAGTACTTC. This chain links TRBV20-1 with TRBJ2-7; no clear D gene. The V end was cut by 5 bases, the J end by 7 bases, with 12 bases between. CDR3 length equals 11 residues. Germline V lookup: CDR1 DFQATT, CDR2 SNEGSKA (reference sequence).

The CDR3 DNA reads TGCGCCAGCAGCCAGACAGGGGTTGCTTCACCCCTCCACTTT. Amino acid sequence: CASSQTGVASPLHF. The gene calls are TRBV5-1 and TRBJ1-6, with TRBD1 matching over 8 bases. V dropped 4 bases and J dropped 9; count of bases not matched to a gene: 6. The CDR3 runs 14 residues. Germline CDR1 SGHRS, CDR2 YFSETQ.

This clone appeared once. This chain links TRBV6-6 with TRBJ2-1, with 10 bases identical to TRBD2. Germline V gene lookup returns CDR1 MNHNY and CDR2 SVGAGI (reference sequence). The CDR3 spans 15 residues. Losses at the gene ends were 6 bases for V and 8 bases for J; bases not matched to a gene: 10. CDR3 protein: CASRNPSGSMYEQFF. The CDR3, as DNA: TGTGCCAGCAGGAACCCTAGCGGGAGTATGTATGAGCAGTTCTTC.

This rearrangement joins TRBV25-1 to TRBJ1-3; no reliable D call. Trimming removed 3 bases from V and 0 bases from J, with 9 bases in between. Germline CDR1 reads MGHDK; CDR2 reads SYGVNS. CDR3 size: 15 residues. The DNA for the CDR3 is TGTGCCAGCAGTGACTGGGCCAGCTCTGGAAACACCATATATTTT. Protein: CASSDWASSGNTIYF. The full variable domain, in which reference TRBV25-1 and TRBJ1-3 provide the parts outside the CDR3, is EADIYQTPRYLVIGTGKKITLECSQTMGHDKMYWYQQDPGMELHLIHYSYGVNSTEKGDLSSESTVSRIRTEHFPLTLESARPSHTSQYLCASSDWASSGNTIYFGEGSWLTVV.

The CDR3 loop reads CSAFMNTEAFF. The CDR3 region has the DNA TGCAGTGCTTTCATGAACACTGAAGCTTTCTTT. The rearrangement uses TRBV20-1 and TRBJ1-1; D is unresolved. The germline V gene has CDR1 DFQATT and CDR2 SNEGSKA (reference sequence). The CDR3 is made up of 11 amino acids. The V gene lost 5 bases and the J gene lost 0 bases, with 4 bases spanning the gap.

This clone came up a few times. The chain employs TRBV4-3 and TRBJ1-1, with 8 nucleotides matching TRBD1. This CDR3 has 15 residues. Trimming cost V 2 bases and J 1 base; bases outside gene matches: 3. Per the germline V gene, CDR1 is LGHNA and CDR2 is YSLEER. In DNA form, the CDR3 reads TGCGCCAGCAGCCAAAAACAGGGGGAGAACACTGAAGCTTTCTTT. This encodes CASSQKQGENTEAFF.

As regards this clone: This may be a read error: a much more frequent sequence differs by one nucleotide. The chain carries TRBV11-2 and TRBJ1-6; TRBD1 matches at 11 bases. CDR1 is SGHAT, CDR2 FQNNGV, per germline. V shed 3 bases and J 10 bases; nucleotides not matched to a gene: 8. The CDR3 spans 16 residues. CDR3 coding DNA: TGTGCCAGCAGCTTTGGGGGGGACAGGGGGAGCTCACCCCTCCACTTT. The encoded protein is CASSFGGDRGSSPLHF.

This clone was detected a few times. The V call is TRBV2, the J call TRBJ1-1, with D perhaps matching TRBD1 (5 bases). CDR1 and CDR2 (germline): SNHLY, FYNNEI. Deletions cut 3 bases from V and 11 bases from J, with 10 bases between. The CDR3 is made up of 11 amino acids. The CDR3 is CASSDWPGAFF. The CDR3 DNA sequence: TGTGCCAGCAGTGATTGGCCAGGGGCTTTCTTT.

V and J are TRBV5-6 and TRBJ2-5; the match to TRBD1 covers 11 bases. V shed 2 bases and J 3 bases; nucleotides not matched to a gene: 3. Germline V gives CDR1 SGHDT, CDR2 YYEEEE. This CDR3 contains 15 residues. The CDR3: CASSFPGQGEETQYF. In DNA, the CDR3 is TGTGCCAGCAGCTTTCCGGGACAGGGGGAAGAGACCCAGTACTTC.

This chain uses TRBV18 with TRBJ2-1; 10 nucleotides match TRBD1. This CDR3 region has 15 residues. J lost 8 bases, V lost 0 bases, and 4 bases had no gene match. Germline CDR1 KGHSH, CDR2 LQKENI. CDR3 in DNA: TGTGCCAGCTCACCACCATCAGGACAGGGGGATGAGCAGTTCTTC. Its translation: CASSPPSGQGDEQFF.

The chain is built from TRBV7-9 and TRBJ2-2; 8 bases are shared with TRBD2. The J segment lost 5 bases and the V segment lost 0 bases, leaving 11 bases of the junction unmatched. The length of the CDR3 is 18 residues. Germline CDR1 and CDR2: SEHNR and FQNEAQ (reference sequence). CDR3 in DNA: TGTGCCAGCAGCTTAGCATGGTCGGGGGGGGCGCTGACCGGGGAGCTGTTTTTT. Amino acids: CASSLAWSGGALTGELFF.

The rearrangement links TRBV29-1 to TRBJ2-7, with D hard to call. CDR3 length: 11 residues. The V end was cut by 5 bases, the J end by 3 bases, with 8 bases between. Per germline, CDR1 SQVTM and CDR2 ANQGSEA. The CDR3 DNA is TGCAGCGTTATAGCCGGCTACGAGCAGTACTTC. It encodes CSVIAGYEQYF.

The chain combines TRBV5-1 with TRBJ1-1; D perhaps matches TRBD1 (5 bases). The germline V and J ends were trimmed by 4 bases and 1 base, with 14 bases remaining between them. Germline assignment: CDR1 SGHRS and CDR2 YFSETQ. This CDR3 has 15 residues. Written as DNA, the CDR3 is TGCGCCAGCAGCCTGGCGACCACAGGGAACACTGAAGCTTTCTTT. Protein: CASSLATTGNTEAFF.

The DNA for the CDR3 is TGTGCCACTCAAGCTCTAGCGGGAGCATTAAATGAGCAGTTCTTC. Translated: CATQALAGALNEQFF. The chain recombines TRBV10-3 with TRBJ2-1; 10 bases align to TRBD2. Germline CDR1 and CDR2: ENHRY and SYGVKD. V gave up 10 bases and J gave up 7 bases; unmatched junction bases: 13. CDR3 size: 15 residues.

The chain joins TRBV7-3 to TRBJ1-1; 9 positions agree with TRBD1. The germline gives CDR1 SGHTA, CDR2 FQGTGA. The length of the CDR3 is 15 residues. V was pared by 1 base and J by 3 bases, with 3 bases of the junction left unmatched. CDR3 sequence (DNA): TGTGCCAGCAGCTTAATGGGACAGGGCTACACTGAAGCTTTCTTT. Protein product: CASSLMGQGYTEAFF.

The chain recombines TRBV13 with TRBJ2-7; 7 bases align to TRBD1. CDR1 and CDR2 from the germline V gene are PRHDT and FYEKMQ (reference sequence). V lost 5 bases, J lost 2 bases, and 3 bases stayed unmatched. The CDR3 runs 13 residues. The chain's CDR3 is CASSPQGTYEQYF. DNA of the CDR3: TGTGCCAGCAGCCCACAGGGGACCTACGAGCAGTACTTC.

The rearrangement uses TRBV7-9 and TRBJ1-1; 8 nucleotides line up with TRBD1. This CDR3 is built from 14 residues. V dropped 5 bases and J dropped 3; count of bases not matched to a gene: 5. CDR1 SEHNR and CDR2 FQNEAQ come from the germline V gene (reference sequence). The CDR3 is CASSRRGPDTEAFF. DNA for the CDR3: TGTGCCAGCAGCCGCAGGGGGCCGGACACTGAAGCTTTCTTT.

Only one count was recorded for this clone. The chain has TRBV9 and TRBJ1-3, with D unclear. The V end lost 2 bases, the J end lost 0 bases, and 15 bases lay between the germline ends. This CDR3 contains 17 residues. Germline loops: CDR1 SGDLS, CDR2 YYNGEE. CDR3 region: CASSVTSRFGSGNTIYF. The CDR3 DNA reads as TGTGCCAGCAGCGTGACTTCCAGATTCGGCTCTGGAAACACCATATATTTT.

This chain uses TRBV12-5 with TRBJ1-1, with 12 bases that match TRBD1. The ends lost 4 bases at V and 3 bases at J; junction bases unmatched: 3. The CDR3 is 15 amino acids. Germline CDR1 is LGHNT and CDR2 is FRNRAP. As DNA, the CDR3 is TGTGCTAGTGGTTGGGGGACAGGGGGCCACACTGAAGCTTTCTTT. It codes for CASGWGTGGHTEAFF.

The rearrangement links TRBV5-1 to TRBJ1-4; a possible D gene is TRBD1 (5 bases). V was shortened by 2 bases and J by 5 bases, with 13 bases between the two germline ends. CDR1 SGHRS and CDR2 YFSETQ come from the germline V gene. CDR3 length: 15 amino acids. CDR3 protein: CASSFTGAKNEKLFF. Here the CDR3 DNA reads TGCGCCAGCAGCTTTACAGGCGCTAAAAATGAAAAACTGTTTTTT. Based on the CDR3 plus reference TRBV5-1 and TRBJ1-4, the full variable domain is KAGVTQTPRYLIKTRGQQVTLSCSPISGHRSVSWYQQTPGQGLQFLFEYFSETQRNKGNFPGRFSGRQFSNSRSEMNVSTLELGDSALYLCASSFTGAKNEKLFFGSGTQLSVL.

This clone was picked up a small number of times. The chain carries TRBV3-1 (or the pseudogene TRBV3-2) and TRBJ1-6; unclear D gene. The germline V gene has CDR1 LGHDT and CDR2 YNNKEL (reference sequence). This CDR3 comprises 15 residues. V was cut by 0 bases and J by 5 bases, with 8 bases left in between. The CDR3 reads CASSQDYVDNSPLHF. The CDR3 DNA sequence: TGTGCCAGCAGCCAAGATTACGTAGATAATTCACCCCTCCACTTT.

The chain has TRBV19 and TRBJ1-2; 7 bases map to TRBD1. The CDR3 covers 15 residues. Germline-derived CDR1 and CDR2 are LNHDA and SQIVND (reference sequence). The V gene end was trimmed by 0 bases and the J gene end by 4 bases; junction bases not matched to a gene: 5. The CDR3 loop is CASSIDRGTVYGYTF. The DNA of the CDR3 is TGTGCCAGTAGTATAGATCGTGGGACAGTCTATGGCTACACCTTC.

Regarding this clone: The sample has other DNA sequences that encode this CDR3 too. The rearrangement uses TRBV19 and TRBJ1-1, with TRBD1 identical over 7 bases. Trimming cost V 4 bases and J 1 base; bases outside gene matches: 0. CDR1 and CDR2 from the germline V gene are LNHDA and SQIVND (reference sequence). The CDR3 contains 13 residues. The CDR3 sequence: CASSRQGNTEAFF. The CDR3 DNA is TGTGCCAGTAGTAGACAGGGGAACACTGAAGCTTTCTTT.